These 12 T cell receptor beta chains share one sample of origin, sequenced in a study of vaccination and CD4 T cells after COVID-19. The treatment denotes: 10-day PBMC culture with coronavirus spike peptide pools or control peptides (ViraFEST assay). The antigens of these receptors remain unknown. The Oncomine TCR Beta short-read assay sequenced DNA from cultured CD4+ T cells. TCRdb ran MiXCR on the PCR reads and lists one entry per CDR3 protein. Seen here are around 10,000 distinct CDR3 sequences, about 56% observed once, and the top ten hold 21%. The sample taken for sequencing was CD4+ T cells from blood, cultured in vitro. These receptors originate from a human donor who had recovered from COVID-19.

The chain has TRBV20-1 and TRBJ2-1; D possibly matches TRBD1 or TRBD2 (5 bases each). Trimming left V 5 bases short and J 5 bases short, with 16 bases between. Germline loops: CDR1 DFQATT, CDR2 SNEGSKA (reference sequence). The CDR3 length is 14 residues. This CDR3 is CSAPLWGKNNEQFF. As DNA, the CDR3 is TGCAGTGCTCCCTTATGGGGGAAGAACAATGAGCAGTTCTTC.

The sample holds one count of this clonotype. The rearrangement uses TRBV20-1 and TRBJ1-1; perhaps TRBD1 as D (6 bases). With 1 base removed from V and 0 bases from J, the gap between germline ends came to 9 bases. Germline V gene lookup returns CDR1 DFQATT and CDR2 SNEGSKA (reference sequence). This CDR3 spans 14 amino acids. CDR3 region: CSARVSGVNTEAFF. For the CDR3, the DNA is TGCAGTGCTAGAGTTTCAGGGGTGAACACTGAAGCTTTCTTT.

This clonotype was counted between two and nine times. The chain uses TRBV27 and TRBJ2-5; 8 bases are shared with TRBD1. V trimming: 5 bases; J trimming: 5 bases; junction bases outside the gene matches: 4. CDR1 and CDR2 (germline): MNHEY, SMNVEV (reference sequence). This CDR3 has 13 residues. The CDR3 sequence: CASSPRTGETQYF. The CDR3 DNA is TGTGCCAGCAGTCCGAGGACAGGGGAGACCCAGTACTTC.

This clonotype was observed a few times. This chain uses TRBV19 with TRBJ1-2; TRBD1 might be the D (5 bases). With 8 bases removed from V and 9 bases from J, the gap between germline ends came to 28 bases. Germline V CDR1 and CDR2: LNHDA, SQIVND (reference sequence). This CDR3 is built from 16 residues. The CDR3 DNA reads TGTGCCAGTTCCAAACTCCGGGACCGCACGAACTGGCGCTACACCTTC. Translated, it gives CASSKLRDRTNWRYTF.

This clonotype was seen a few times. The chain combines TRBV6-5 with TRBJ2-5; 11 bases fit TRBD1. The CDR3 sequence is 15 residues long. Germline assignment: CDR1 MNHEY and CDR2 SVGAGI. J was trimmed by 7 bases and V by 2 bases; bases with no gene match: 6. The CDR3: CASSYPDRGRLTQYF. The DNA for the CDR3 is TGTGCCAGCAGTTACCCGGACAGGGGGCGTCTGACCCAGTACTTC.

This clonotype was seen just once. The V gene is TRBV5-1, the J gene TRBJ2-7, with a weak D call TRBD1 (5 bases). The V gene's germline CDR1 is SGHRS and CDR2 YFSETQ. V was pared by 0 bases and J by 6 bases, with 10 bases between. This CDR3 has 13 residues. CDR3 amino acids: CASSLEPDTEQYF. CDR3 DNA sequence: TGCGCCAGCAGCTTGGAGCCGGACACCGAGCAGTACTTC. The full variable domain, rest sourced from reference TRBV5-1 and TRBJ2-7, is KAGVTQTPRYLIKTRGQQVTLSCSPISGHRSVSWYQQTPGQGLQFLFEYFSETQRNKGNFPGRFSGRQFSNSRSEMNVSTLELGDSALYLCASSLEPDTEQYFGPGTRLTVT.

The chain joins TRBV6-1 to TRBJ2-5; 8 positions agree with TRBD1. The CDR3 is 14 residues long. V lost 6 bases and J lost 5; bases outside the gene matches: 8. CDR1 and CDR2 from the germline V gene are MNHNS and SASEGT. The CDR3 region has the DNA TGTGCCAGCAGGGAGTCAGGGGGCGTCGAGACCCAGTACTTC. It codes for CASRESGGVETQYF.

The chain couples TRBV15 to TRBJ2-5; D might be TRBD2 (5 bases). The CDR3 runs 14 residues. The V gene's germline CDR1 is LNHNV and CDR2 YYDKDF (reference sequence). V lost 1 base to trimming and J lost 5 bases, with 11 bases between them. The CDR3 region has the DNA TGTGCCACCAGCAGAGTCGAGGGCCGGGAGACCCAGTACTTC. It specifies CATSRVEGRETQYF.

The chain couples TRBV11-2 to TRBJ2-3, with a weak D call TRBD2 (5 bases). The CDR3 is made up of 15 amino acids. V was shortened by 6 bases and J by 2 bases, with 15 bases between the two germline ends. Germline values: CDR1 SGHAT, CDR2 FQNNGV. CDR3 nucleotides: TGTGCCAGCAGACCTTCGGTAGCGAACACAGATACGCAGTATTTT. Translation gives CASRPSVANTDTQYF.

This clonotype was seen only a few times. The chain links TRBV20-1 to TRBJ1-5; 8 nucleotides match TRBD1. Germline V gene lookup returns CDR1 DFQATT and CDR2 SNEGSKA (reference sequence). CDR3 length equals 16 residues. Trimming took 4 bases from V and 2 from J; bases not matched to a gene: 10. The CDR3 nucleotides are TGCAGTGCTACCAGGACAGGGCGATTCGGCAATCAGCCCCAGCATTTT. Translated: CSATRTGRFGNQPQHF.

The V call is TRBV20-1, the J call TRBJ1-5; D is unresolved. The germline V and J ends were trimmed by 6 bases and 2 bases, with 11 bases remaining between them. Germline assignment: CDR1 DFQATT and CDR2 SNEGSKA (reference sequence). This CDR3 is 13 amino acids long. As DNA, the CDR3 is TGCAGTGCCCCGGTTGGGGGCAATCAGCCCCAGCATTTT. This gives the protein CSAPVGGNQPQHF.

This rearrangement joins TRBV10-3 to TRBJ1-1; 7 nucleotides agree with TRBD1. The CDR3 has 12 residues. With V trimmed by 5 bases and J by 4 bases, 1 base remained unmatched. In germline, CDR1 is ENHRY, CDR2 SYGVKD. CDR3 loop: CAISPGGTEAFF. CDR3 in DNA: TGTGCCATCAGTCCAGGGGGCACTGAAGCTTTCTTT.